A single sample gave rise to the 3 T cell receptor beta chains below, sequenced in a study of shared clonotypes between healthy human individuals. Method: immunoSEQ multiplex PCR; TCRdb's copy keeps in-frame clones and lacks some. This table has 2 million to 2.5 million clones, 93% appearing once. The sequencing input was naive CD4+ T cells from PBMCs. Subset denoted: CD45RA+ positively selected. These receptors were collected from a man aged 18 to 30 in good health. Some clones in this sample may be carry-over from other donors' samples.

The genes are TRBV5-4 and TRBJ2-4, with 9 positions matching TRBD1. CDR1 is SGHNT, CDR2 YYREEE, per germline (reference sequence). CDR3 size: 15 residues. The junction had 4 bases not matched to a gene; V was cut back by 3 bases and J by 3 bases. The CDR3 DNA sequence: TGTGCCAGCAGCTATGGACAGGGGAGCAAAAACATTCAGTACTTC. This sequence encodes CASSYGQGSKNIQYF.

This rearrangement joins TRBV28 to TRBJ2-7; TRBD2 might be the D (6 bases). V lost 5 bases and J lost 6, with 20 bases in between. This CDR3 comprises 15 residues. Germline lookup yields CDR1 MDHEN and CDR2 SYDVKM. CDR3 region: CASSPTRRAGFEQYF. For the CDR3, the DNA is TGTGCCAGCAGTCCAACTCGGAGGGCCGGGTTCGAGCAGTACTTC.

The chain links TRBV18 to TRBJ2-7, with 10 positions matching TRBD2. The germline CDR1 and CDR2 sequences are KGHSH and LQKENI. This CDR3 spans 14 amino acids. V lost 5 bases to trimming and J lost 4 bases; unmatched junction nucleotides: 5. CDR3 sequence: CASSFGTSVYEQYF. The CDR3 DNA follows: TGTGCCAGCTCATTCGGGACTAGCGTATACGAGCAGTACTTC.